This T cell receptor beta chain derives from a study of T cell repertoires in cytomegalovirus infection. Study-wide context: Indications of both CMV infection and matching HLA type were provided by public TCR beta signatures.

This clonotype has a handful of counts. No antigen is known for it. The CDR3 sequence is 15 residues long. Trimming took off 0 bases at V and 1 base at J, with 10 bases between the two ends. Germline V lookup: CDR1 DFQATT, CDR2 SNEGSKA (reference sequence). Regarding the study as a whole: Cumulative public TCR beta family frequency identified CMV carriers with the relevant HLA. CMV-specific HLA-C-restricted TCR beta clonotypes dominated the ex vivo response.

One entry per CDR3 protein results from TCRdb running MiXCR on the reads. This sample carries roughly 300,000 distinct CDR3 sequences, more than 8% of them seen once, and the ten largest clones take 4.3%. The sequence came from a human donor in good health (CMV status not recorded). Some clones in this sample may be carry-over from other donors' samples. Sequencing was done on a sample of PBMCs. The chain recombines TRBV20-1 with TRBJ1-5; D remains unclear. The CDR3 nucleotides read TGCAGTGCTAGAGATCCGTCGGAGAGCAATCAGCCCCAGCATTTT. It encodes CSARDPSESNQPQHF.